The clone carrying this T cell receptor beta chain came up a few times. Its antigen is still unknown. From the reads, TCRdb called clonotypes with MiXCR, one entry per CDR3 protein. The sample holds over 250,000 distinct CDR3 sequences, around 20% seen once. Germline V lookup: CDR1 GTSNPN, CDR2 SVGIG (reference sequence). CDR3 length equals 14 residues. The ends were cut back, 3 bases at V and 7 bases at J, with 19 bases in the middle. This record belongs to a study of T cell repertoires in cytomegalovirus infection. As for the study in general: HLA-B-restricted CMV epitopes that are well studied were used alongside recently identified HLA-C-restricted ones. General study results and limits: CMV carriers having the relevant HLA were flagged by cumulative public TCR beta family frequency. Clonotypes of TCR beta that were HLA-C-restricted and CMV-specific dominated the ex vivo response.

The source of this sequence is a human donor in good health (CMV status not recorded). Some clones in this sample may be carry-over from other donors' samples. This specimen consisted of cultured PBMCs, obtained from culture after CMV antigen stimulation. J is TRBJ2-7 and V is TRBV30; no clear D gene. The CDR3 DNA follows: TGTGCCTGGAGCCGCGGCAGCTTAATGGGGGAGCAGTACGTC. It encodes CAWSRGSLMGEQYV.